This is a list of T cell receptor beta chains from one sample in a study of identical twins. TCRdb re-analysed the 5' RACE reads in MiXCR, keeping a single row per CDR3 protein. Among 550,000 to 800,000 distinct CDR3 sequences listed, 7% to 7.5% were seen once. This same sample was also part of a study on yellow fever vaccine responses in identical twins.

The specimen was PBMCs. The receptors here all came from a woman under 30 in good health. The CDR3 runs from the conserved cysteine through the conserved F or W. The D gene is left open where the match is weak. Rows may omit the clone size; those that give it use once, few, many or a size class.

many	TRBD2	16	TRBV11-2	TRBJ2-1	CASKILAGATYNEQFF	TGTGCCAGCAAAATTTTAGCGGGGGCCACCTACAATGAGCAGTTCTTC
few	TRBD2	17	TRBV5-5	TRBJ2-7	CASSLLVSWAGVNEQYF	TGTGCCAGCAGCTTGTTAGTATCATGGGCGGGAGTCAACGAGCAGTACTTC
many	TRBD2	16	TRBV28	TRBJ2-2	CASSRWTSPNTGELFF	TGTGCCAGCAGTAGATGGACTAGCCCAAACACCGGGGAGCTGTTTTTT
few	.	13	TRBV10-2	TRBJ2-2	CASSNRVPGELFF	TGCGCCAGCAGCAACAGGGTACCCGGGGAGCTGTTTTTT
few	TRBD2	17	TRBV7-9	TRBJ2-7	CASSPGLAGVLIYEQYF	TGTGCCAGCAGCCCGGGACTAGCGGGAGTTTTGATCTACGAGCAGTACTTC
.	.	16	TRBV15	TRBJ2-7	CATSRKLGTDFYEQYF	TGTGCCACCAGCAGAAAGTTAGGCACGGATTTCTACGAGCAGTACTTC
few	TRBD1	15	TRBV7-9	TRBJ2-1	CASSARDRPLHEQFF	TGTGCCAGCAGCGCAAGGGACAGACCCCTCCATGAGCAGTTCTTC
.	.	17	TRBV12-3/TRBV12-4	TRBJ1-6	CASRAGTLSSYNSPLHF	TGTGCCAGCAGGGCCGGGACACTGAGCTCCTATAATTCACCCCTCCACTTT
few	.	15	TRBV20-1	TRBJ2-5	CSAQSPSAGQETQYF	TGCAGTGCTCAATCACCGTCTGCGGGCCAAGAGACCCAGTACTTC
few	TRBD1	14	TRBV5-5	TRBJ1-4	CASSAGDRVEKLFF	TGTGCCAGCAGCGCGGGGGACAGGGTCGAAAAACTGTTTTTT
many	.	15	TRBV20-1	TRBJ1-2	CSASDGTGKNYGYTF	TGCAGTGCTAGTGATGGAACAGGGAAAAACTATGGCTACACCTTC
few	TRBD2	16	TRBV5-5	TRBJ2-3	CASKTTSGGNTDTQYF	TGTGCCAGCAAGACTACCAGCGGGGGGAATACAGATACGCAGTATTTT
.	TRBD1	16	TRBV6-5	TRBJ2-1	CASSYVGDRGRNEQFF	TGTGCCAGCAGTTACGTTGGAGACAGGGGAAGGAATGAGCAGTTCTTC
many	.	13	TRBV25-1	TRBJ1-4	CASSGATNEKLFF	TGTGCAAGCAGCGGTGCTACTAATGAAAAACTGTTTTTT
many	TRBD1	16	TRBV5-5	TRBJ2-3	CASVGQVDLSTDTQYF	TGTGCCAGCGTGGGACAGGTGGATCTAAGCACAGATACGCAGTATTTT
many	.	14	TRBV20-1	TRBJ1-5	CSAPGATYNQPQHF	TGCAGTGCCCCGGGGGCCACCTATAATCAGCCCCAGCATTTT
.	.	13	TRBV6-1	TRBJ2-1	CASSRGPRGEQFF	TGTGCCAGCAGCCGTGGCCCCAGGGGTGAGCAGTTCTTC
few	.	18	TRBV12-3/TRBV12-4	TRBJ2-2	CASGTFERGIPNTGELFF	TGTGCCAGCGGTACCTTCGAAAGGGGAATTCCGAACACCGGGGAGCTGTTTTTT
many	.	16	TRBV12-3/TRBV12-4	TRBJ1-1	CASSPQDTSMNTEAFF	TGTGCCAGCAGTCCCCAGGACACAAGCATGAACACTGAAGCTTTCTTT
few	.	15	TRBV28	TRBJ1-6	CASSSRVSLNSPLHF	TGTGCCAGCAGTTCCAGGGTTTCCCTCAATTCACCCCTCCACTTT
few	.	15	TRBV4-2	TRBJ2-3	CASSQAIGGSDTQYF	TGTGCCAGCAGCCAAGCAATAGGCGGTTCAGATACGCAGTATTTT
.	.	15	TRBV7-2	TRBJ2-5	CASSSSTAYQETQYF	TGTGCCAGCAGCTCAAGCACAGCCTACCAAGAGACCCAGTACTTC
few	TRBD2	13	TRBV20-1	TRBJ2-3	CSARTSGGDTQYF	TGCAGTGCCCGGACTAGCGGTGGGGATACGCAGTATTTT
.	.	15	TRBV20-1	TRBJ2-3	CSAREIGGTTDTQYF	TGCAGTGCTAGAGAAATCGGGGGAACCACAGATACGCAGTATTTT
many	.	16	TRBV5-1	TRBJ1-5	CASSDRDSNSDQPQHF	TGCGCCAGCAGCGACCGCGACAGCAACTCGGATCAGCCCCAGCATTTT
.	.	13	TRBV20-1	TRBJ1-1	CSALGQMNTEAFF	TGCAGTGCTCTTGGACAGATGAACACTGAAGCTTTCTTT
.	TRBD2	16	TRBV12-3/TRBV12-4	TRBJ2-2	CASSAILAGGTGELFF	TGTGCCAGCAGCGCAATACTAGCGGGAGGTACCGGGGAGCTGTTTTTT
.	.	15	TRBV5-6	TRBJ2-7	CASSPRQYLRYEQYF	TGTGCCAGCAGCCCCAGACAGTACCTCCGCTACGAGCAGTACTTC
few	TRBD1	14	TRBV6-5	TRBJ1-2	CASSYSGQALGYTF	TGTGCCAGCAGTTACTCCGGACAGGCTTTGGGCTACACCTTC
.	.	15	TRBV27	TRBJ2-5	CASSPRQGLRETQYF	TGTGCCAGCAGTCCCCGCCAGGGCCTCCGGGAGACCCAGTACTTC
.	.	15	TRBV6-5	TRBJ1-3	CASSLSGVSGNTIYF	TGTGCCAGCAGTTTATCGGGGGTATCTGGAAACACCATATATTTT
.	.	11	TRBV29-1	TRBJ2-7	CSVERGYEQYF	TGCAGCGTTGAGAGGGGCTACGAGCAGTACTTC
many	TRBD1	14	TRBV5-1	TRBJ1-4	CASTGTGNNEKLFF	TGCGCCAGCACCGGGACAGGGAATAATGAAAAACTGTTTTTT
many	.	14	TRBV4-2	TRBJ2-2	CASSPDSYTGELFF	TGTGCCAGCAGCCCAGACAGCTACACCGGGGAGCTGTTTTTT
many	TRBD2	15	TRBV27	TRBJ2-1	CASGYGGVLGNEQFF	TGTGCCAGCGGGTACGGGGGGGTCTTGGGAAATGAGCAGTTCTTC